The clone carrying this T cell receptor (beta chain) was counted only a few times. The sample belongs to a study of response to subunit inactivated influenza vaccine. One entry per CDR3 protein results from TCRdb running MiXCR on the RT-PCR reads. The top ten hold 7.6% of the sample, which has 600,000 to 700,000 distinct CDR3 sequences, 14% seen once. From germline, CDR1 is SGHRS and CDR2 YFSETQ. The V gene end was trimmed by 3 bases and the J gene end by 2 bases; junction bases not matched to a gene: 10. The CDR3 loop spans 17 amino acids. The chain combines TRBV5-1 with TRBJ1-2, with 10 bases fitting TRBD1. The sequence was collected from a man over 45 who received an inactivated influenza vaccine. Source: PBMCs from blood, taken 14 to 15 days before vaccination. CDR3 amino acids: CASSWTGGSDSNYGYTF. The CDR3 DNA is TGCGCCAGCAGCTGGACAGGGGGATCTGACTCAAACTATGGCTACACCTTC.